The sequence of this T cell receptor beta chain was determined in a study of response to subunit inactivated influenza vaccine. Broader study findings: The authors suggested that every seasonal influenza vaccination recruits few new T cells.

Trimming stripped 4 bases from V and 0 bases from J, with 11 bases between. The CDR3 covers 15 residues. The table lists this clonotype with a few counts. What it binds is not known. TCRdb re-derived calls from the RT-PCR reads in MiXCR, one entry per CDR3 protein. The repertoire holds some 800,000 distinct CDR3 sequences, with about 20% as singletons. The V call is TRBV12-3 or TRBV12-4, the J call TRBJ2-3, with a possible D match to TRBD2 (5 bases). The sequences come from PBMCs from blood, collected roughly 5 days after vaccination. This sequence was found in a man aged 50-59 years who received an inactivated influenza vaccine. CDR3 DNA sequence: TGTGCCAGCAGTTCTGGTTGGACTAGCACAGATACGCAGTATTTT. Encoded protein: CASSSGWTSTDTQYF.